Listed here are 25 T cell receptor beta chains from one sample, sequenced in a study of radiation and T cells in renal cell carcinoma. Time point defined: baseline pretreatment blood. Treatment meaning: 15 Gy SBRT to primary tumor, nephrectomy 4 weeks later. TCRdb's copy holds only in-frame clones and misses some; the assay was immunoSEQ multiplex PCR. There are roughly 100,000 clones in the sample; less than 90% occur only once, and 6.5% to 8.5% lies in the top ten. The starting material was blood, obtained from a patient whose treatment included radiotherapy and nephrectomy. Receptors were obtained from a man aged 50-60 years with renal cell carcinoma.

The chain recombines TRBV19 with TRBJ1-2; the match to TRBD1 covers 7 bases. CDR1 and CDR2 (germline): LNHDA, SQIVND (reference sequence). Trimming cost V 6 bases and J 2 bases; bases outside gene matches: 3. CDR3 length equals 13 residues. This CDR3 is CASREQGNYGYTF. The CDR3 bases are TGTGCCAGTAGAGAACAGGGGAACTATGGCTACACCTTC. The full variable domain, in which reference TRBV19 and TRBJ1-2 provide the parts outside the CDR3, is DGGITQSPKYLFRKEGQNVTLSCEQNLNHDAMYWYRQDPGQGLRLIYYSQIVNDFQKGDIAEGYSVSREKKESFPLTVTSAQKNPTAFYLCASREQGNYGYTFGSGTRLTVV.

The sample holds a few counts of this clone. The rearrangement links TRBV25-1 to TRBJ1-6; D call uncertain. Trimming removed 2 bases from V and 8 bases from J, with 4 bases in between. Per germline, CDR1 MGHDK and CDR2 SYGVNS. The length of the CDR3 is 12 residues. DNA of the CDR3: TGTGCCAGCAGTGAACGGCATTCACCCCTCCACTTT. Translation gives CASSERHSPLHF.

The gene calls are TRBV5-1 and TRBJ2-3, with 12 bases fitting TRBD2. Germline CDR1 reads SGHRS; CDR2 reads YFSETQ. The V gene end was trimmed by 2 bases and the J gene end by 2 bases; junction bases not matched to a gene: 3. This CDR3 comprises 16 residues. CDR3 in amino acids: CASSLTSGGTTDTQYF. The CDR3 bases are TGCGCCAGCAGCTTAACTAGCGGGGGGACCACAGATACGCAGTATTTT.

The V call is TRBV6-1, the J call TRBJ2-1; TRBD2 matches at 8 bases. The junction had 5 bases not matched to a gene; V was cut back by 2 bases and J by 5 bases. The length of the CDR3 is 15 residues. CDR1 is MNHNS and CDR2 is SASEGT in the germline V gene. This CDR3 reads CASSELSGGNNEQFF. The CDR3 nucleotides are TGTGCCAGCAGTGAATTAAGCGGGGGAAACAATGAGCAGTTCTTC.

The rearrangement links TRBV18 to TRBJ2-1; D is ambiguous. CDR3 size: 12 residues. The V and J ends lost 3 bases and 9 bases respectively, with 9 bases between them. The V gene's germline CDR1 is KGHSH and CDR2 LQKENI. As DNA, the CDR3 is TGTGCCAGCTCACCGGCGAAGGGTGAGCAGTTCTTC. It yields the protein CASSPAKGEQFF.

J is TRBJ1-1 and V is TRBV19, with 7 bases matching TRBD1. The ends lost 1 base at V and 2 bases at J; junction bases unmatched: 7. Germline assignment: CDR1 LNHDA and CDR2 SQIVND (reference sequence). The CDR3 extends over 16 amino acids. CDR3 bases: TGTGCCAGTAGTATAGCTTTTGGGACAGCAAACACTGAAGCTTTCTTT. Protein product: CASSIAFGTANTEAFF.

CDR3 protein: CASGTSANQPQHF. CDR3 bases: TGTGCCAGCGGAACGAGTGCCAATCAGCCCCAGCATTTT. The rearrangement joins TRBV28 to TRBJ1-5; D gene uncertain. CDR3 length equals 13 residues. Germline V lookup: CDR1 MDHEN, CDR2 SYDVKM. Trimming left V 8 bases short and J 3 bases short, with 11 bases between.

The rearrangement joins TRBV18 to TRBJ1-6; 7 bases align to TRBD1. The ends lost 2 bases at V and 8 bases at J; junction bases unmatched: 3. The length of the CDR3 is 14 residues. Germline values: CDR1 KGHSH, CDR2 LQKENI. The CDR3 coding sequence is TGTGCCAGCTCACCAGACAGGGCGTATTCACCCCTCCACTTT. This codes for CASSPDRAYSPLHF.

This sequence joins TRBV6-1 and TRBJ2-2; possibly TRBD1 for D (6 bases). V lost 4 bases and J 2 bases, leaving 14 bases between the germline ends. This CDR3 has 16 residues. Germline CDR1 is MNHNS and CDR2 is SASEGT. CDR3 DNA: TGTGCCAGCAGTGCATGGGCAGGGGAAAACACCGGGGAGCTGTTTTTT. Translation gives CASSAWAGENTGELFF.

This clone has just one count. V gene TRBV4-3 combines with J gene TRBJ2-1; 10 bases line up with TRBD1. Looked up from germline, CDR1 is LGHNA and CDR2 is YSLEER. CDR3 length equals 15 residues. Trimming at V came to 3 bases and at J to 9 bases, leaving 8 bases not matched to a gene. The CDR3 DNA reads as TGCGCCAGCAGCCATGGGACAGGGGCTTACGGTGAGCAGTTCTTC. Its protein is CASSHGTGAYGEQFF.

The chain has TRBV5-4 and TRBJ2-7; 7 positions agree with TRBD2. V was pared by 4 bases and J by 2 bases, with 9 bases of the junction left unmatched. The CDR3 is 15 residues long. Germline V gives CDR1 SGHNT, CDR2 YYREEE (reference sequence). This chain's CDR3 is CASSPGLVETYEQYF. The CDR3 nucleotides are TGTGCCAGCAGCCCCGGACTAGTCGAGACCTACGAGCAGTACTTC.

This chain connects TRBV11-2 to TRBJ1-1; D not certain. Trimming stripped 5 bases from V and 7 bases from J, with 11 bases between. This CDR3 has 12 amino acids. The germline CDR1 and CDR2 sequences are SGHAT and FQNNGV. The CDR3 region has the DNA TGTGCCAGCAGCCCAACCGCTGGTGAAGCTTTCTTT. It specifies CASSPTAGEAFF.

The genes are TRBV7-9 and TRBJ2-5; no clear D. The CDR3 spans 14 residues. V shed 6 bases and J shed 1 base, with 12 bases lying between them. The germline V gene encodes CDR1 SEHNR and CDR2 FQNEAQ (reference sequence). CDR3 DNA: TGTGCCAGCAGTCCCTCCCCCGCCCAAGAGACCCAGTACTTC. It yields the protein CASSPSPAQETQYF.

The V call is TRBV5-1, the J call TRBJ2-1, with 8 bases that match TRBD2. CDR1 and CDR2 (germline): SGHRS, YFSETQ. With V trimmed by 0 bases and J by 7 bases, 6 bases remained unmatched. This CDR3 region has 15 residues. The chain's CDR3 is CASSLATGGTNEQFF. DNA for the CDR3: TGCGCCAGCAGCTTGGCAACGGGGGGGACAAATGAGCAGTTCTTC.

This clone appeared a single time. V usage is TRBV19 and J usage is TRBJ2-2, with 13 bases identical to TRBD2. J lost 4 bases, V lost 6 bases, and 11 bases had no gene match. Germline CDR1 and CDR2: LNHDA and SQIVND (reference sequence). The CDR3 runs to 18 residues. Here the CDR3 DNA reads TGTGCCAGTAGAACAACTAGCGGGAGGGCCAGGGCCACCGGGGAGCTGTTTTTT. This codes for CASRTTSGRARATGELFF.

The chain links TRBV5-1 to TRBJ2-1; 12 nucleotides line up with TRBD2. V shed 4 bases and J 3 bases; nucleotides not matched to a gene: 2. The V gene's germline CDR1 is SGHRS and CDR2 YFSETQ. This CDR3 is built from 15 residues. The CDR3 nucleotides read TGCGCCAGCAGCGAGGGACTAGCGGGCTACAATGAGCAGTTCTTC. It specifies CASSEGLAGYNEQFF.

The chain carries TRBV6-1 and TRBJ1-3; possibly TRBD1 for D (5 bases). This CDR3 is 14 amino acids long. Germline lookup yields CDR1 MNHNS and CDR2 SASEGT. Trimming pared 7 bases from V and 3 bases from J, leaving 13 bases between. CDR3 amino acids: CASIAGIYGNTIYF. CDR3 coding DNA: TGTGCCAGCATCGCAGGGATATATGGAAACACCATATATTTT.

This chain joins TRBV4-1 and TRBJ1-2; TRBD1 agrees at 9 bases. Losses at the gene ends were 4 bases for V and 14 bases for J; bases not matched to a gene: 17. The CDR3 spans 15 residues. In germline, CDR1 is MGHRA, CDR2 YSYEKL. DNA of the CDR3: TGCGCCAGCAGCCCTACGCCGGGACAGGGTATATTGTGGACCTTC. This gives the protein CASSPTPGQGILWTF.

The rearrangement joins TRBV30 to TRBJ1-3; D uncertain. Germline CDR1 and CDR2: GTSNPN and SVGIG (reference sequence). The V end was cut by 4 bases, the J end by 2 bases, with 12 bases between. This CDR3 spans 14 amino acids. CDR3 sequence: CAWNPPRAGNTIYF. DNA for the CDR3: TGTGCCTGGAACCCCCCTAGGGCTGGAAACACCATATATTTT.

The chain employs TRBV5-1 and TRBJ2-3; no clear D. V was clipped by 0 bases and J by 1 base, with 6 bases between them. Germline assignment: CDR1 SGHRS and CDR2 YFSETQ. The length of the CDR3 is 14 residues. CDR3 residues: CASSLGSGTDTQYF. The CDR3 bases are TGCGCCAGCAGCTTGGGCTCGGGCACAGATACGCAGTATTTT.

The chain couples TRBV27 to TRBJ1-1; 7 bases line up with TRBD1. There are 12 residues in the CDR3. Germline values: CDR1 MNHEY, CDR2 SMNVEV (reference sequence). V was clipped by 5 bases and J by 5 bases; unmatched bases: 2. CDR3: CASSAGGTEAFF. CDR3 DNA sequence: TGTGCCAGCAGTGCAGGGGGTACTGAAGCTTTCTTT.

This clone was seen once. The CDR3 loop reads CAHSKDRSPTNEKLFF. The CDR3, as DNA: TGTGCCCACTCGAAAGACAGGTCGCCAACTAATGAAAAACTGTTTTTT. This chain links TRBV30 with TRBJ1-4, with D possibly TRBD1 on 6 matching bases. Trimming shortened V by 8 bases and J by 0 bases, and 19 bases separated the two germline ends. Per the germline V gene, CDR1 is GTSNPN and CDR2 is SVGIG (reference sequence). The CDR3 covers 16 residues.

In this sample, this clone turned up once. The CDR3 coding sequence is TGTGCCATCAGTGACCCCTTCCGACTAGAGACAATCACAGATACGCAGTATTTT. Protein sequence: CAISDPFRLETITDTQYF. The chain links TRBV10-3 to TRBJ2-3; a weak D match, TRBD2 (6 bases). Trimming removed 3 bases from V and 2 bases from J, with 21 bases in between. This CDR3 region has 18 residues. CDR1 is ENHRY and CDR2 is SYGVKD in the germline V gene.

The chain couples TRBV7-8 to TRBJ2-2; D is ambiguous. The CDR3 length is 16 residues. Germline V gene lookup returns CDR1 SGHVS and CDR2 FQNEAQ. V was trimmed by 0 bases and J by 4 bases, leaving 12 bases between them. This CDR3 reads CASSLAGASATGELFF. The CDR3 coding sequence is TGTGCCAGCAGCTTAGCTGGAGCGTCCGCCACCGGGGAGCTGTTTTTT.

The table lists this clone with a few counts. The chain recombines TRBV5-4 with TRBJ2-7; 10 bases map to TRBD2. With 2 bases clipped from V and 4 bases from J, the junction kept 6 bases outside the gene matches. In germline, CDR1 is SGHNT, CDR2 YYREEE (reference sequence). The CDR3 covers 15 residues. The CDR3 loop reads CASSFLAGDRYEQYF. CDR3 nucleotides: TGTGCCAGCAGCTTCCTAGCGGGAGATCGGTACGAGCAGTACTTC.